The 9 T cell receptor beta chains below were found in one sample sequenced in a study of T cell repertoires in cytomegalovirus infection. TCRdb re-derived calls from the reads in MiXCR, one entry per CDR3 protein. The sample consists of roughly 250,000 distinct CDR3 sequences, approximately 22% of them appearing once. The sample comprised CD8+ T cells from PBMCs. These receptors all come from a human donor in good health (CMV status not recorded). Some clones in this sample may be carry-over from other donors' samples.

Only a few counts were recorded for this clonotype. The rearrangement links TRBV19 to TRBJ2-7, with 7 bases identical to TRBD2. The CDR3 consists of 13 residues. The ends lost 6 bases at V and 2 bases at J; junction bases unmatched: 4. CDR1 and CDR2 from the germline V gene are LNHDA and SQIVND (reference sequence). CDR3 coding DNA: TGTGCCAGTAGCTACGGGGGGACCTACGAGCAGTACTTC. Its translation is CASSYGGTYEQYF.

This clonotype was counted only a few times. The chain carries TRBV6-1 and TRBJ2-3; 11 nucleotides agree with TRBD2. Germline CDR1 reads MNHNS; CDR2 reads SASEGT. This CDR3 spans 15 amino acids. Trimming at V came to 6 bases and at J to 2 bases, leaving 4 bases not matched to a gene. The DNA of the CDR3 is TGTGCCAGCAGCGGGACTAGCGGTTTCACAGATACGCAGTATTTT. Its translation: CASSGTSGFTDTQYF.

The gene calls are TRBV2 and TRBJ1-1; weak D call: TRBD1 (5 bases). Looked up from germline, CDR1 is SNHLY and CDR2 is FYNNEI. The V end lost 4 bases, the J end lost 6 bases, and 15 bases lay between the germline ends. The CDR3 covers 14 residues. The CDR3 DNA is TGTGCCAGCAGTGCAGACTTGGTGGGGGCTGAAGCTTTCTTT. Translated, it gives CASSADLVGAEAFF.

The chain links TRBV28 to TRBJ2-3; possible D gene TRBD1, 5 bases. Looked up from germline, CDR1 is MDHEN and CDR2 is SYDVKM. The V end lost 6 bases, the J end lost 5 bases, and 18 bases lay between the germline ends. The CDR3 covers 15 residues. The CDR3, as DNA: TGTGCCAGCAGCCTCACGCCAGGGTCACAAGATACGCAGTATTTT. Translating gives CASSLTPGSQDTQYF.

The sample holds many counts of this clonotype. For the CDR3, the DNA is TGTGCCAGCAGCTCCGGGCTGTGGGAGCAGTACTTC. It codes for CASSSGLWEQYF. V and J are TRBV6-6 and TRBJ2-7; D ambiguous. The CDR3 spans 12 residues. V lost 6 bases to trimming and J lost 7 bases, with 13 bases between them. Germline CDR1 MNHNY, CDR2 SVGAGI (reference sequence).

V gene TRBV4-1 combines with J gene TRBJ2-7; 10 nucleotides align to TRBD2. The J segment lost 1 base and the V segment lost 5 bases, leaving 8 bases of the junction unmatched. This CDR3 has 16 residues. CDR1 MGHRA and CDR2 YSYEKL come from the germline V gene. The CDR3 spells CASSYSSGGGSYEQYF. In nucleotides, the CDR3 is TGCGCCAGCAGCTACTCTAGCGGGGGAGGATCCTACGAGCAGTACTTC.

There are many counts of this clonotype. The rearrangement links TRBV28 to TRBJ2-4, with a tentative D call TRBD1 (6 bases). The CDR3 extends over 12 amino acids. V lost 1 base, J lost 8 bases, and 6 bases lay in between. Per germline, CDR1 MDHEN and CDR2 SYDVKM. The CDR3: CASSLSGDIQYF. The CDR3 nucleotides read TGTGCCAGCAGTTTATCAGGGGACATTCAGTACTTC.

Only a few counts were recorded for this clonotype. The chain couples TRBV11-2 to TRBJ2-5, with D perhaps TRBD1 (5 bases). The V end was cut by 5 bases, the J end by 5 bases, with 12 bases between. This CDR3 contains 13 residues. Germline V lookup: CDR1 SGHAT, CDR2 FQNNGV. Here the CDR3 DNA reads TGTGCCAGCAGCCCGACCCCAGGGGAGACCCAGTACTTC. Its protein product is CASSPTPGETQYF.

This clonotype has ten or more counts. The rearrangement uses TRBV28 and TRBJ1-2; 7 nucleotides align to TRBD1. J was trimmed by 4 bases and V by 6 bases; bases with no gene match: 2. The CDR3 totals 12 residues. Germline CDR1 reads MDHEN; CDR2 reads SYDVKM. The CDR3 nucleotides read TGTGCCAGCAGCCGGGACAGCTATGGCTACACCTTC. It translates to CASSRDSYGYTF.